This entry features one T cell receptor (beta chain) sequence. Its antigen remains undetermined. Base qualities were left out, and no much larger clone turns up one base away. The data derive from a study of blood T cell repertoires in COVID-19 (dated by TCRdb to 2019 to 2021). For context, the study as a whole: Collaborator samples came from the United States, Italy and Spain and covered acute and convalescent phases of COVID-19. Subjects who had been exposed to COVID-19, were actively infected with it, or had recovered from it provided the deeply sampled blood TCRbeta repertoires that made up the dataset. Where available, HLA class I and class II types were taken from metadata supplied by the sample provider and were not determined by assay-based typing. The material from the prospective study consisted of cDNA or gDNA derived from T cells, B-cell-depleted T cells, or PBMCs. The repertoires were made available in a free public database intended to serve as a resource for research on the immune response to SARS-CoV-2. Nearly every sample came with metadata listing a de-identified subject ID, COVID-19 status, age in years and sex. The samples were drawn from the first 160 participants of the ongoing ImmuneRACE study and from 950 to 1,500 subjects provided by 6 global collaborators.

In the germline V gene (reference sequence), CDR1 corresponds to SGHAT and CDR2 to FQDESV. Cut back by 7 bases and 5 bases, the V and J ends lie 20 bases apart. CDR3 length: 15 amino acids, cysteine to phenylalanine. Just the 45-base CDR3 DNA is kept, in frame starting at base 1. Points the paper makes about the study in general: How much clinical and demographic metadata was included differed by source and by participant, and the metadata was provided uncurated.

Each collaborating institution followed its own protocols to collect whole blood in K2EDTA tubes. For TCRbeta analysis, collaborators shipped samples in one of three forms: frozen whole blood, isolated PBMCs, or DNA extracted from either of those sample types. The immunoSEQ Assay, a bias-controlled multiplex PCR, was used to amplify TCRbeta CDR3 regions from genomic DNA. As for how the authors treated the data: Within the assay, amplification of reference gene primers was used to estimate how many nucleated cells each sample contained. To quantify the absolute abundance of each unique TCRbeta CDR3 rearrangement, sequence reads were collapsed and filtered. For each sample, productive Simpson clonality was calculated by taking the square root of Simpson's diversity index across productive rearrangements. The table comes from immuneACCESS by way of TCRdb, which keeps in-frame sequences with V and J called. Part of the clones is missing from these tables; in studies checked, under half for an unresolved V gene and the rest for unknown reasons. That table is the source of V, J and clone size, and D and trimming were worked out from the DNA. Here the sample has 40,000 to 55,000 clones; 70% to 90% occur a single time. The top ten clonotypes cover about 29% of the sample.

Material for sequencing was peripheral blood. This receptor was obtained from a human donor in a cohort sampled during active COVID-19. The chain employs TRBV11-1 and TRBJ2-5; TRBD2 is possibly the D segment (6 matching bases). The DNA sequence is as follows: TGTGCCAGCACCGCGGGGAACAGGTACTCGGAGACCCAGTACTTC. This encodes CASTAGNRYSETQYF. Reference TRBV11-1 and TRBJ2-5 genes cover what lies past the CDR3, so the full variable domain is EAEVAQSPRYKITEKSQAVAFWCDPISGHATLYWYRQILGQGPELLVQFQDESVVDDSQLPKDRFSAERLKGVDSTLKIQPAELGDSAMYLCASTAGNRYSETQYFGPGTRLLVL.